This T cell receptor (beta chain) was found in a study of blood T cell repertoires in COVID-19. Whole-study context: T cells, B-cell-depleted T cells, or PBMCs supplied cDNA or gDNA.

V gave up 3 bases and J gave up 6 bases; unmatched junction bases: 12. CDR1 and CDR2 from the germline V gene are DFQATT and SNEGSKA (reference sequence). The CDR3 loop spans 17 amino acids. Profiling relied on immunoSEQ multiplex PCR, and the TCRdb table lists in-frame clones only, not all of them. Of some 14,000 clones in the sample, approximately 73% were seen once. This clone was seen just once. The TCR originated in a boy between 2 and 10 years old with active or convalescent COVID-19. The specimen was peripheral blood. The gene calls are TRBV20-1 and TRBJ2-1, with TRBD2 identical over 12 bases. The CDR3 loop is CSASRGLAGLNSNEQFF. The DNA for the CDR3 is TGCAGTGCTAGTAGAGGACTAGCGGGACTCAACTCCAATGAGCAGTTCTTC.